This is a list of T cell receptor beta chains from one sample in a study of blood T cell repertoires in COVID-19. Only in-frame clones appear in the TCRdb table, and some are missing; sequencing was by immunoSEQ multiplex PCR. The sample has over 75,000 clones, over 75% seen once. Sequencing was carried out using peripheral blood. Every receptor here comes from a woman aged 80 or older with acute or convalescent COVID-19. The CDR3 runs from the conserved cysteine through the conserved F or W. Each record gives: J gene, D gene, V gene, clone size, CDR3 DNA, CDR3 protein. A D gene is named only where the DNA matches it firmly. The listing skips clone size in some rows; elsewhere it reads once, few, many or a size class.

j_gene: TRBJ2-7
d_gene: TRBD2
v_gene: TRBV11-1
abundance: few
CDR3nt: TGTGCCAGCAGCGCCGGACTAGCGGGAGGGGCTTATGAGCAGTACTTC
CDR3aa: CASSAGLAGGAYEQYF

j_gene: TRBJ1-5
d_gene: .
v_gene: TRBV27
abundance: .
CDR3nt: TGTGCCAGCAGGGGCAGGATTAGCAATCAGCCCCAGCATTTT
CDR3aa: CASRGRISNQPQHF

j_gene: TRBJ1-1
d_gene: .
v_gene: TRBV30
abundance: .
CDR3nt: TGTGCCTGGAGTCGCAGCACTGAAGCTTTCTTT
CDR3aa: CAWSRSTEAFF

j_gene: TRBJ1-2
d_gene: .
v_gene: TRBV30
abundance: few
CDR3nt: TGTGCCTTTACGGAGCAGATTGGCTACACCTTC
CDR3aa: CAFTEQIGYTF

j_gene: TRBJ2-2
d_gene: .
v_gene: TRBV3-1/TRBV3-2
abundance: .
CDR3nt: TGTGCCAGCAGCCGGGCTGCGCCGAACACCGGGGAGCTGTTTTTT
CDR3aa: CASSRAAPNTGELFF

j_gene: TRBJ2-1
d_gene: TRBD2
v_gene: TRBV5-1
abundance: .
CDR3nt: TGCGCCAGCAGCTTGTCTAGCGGAAACTACAATGAGCAGTTCTTC
CDR3aa: CASSLSSGNYNEQFF

j_gene: TRBJ1-2
d_gene: TRBD1
v_gene: TRBV4-1
abundance: .
CDR3nt: TGCGCCAGCAGCCAAGGGAGGGACAGGGAAATCTATGGCTACACCTTC
CDR3aa: CASSQGRDREIYGYTF

j_gene: TRBJ1-2
d_gene: .
v_gene: TRBV28
abundance: once
CDR3nt: TGTGCCAGCTACCGAACCGGCCCCCCGGGGGGCTACACCTTC
CDR3aa: CASYRTGPPGGYTF

j_gene: TRBJ1-3
d_gene: .
v_gene: TRBV6-5
abundance: .
CDR3nt: TGTGCCAGCAGGGAGATCTACTCTGGAAACACCATATATTTT
CDR3aa: CASREIYSGNTIYF

j_gene: TRBJ2-2
d_gene: .
v_gene: TRBV5-8
abundance: .
CDR3nt: TGTGCCAGCAGCTTGGTTCCCGGTTGGGGGGAGCTGTTTTTT
CDR3aa: CASSLVPGWGELFF

j_gene: TRBJ2-7
d_gene: .
v_gene: TRBV29-1
abundance: .
CDR3nt: TGCAGCGTTGGGACCGGGAACGAGCAGTACTTC
CDR3aa: CSVGTGNEQYF

j_gene: TRBJ1-5
d_gene: TRBD1
v_gene: TRBV18
abundance: .
CDR3nt: TGTGCCAGCTCACCAGAGACAGGGGGCTTACAGCCCCAGCATTTT
CDR3aa: CASSPETGGLQPQHF

j_gene: TRBJ1-1
d_gene: TRBD1
v_gene: TRBV7-6
abundance: once
CDR3nt: TGTGCCAGCAGCCTCACAGGGGGGTTGGGTATGAACACTGAAGCTTTCTTT
CDR3aa: CASSLTGGLGMNTEAFF

j_gene: TRBJ2-4
d_gene: .
v_gene: TRBV18
abundance: .
CDR3nt: TGTGCCAGCTCCCAGGGGATAGCCAAAAACATTCAGTACTTC
CDR3aa: CASSQGIAKNIQYF

j_gene: TRBJ2-7
d_gene: TRBD1
v_gene: TRBV7-2
abundance: .
CDR3nt: TGTGCCAGCAGCCTCTCCGGGACAGACTCCTACGAGCAGTACTTC
CDR3aa: CASSLSGTDSYEQYF

j_gene: TRBJ1-1
d_gene: TRBD1
v_gene: TRBV6-6
abundance: .
CDR3nt: TGTGCCAGCAGGCCCGGACAGGGTTACACTGAAGCTTTCTTT
CDR3aa: CASRPGQGYTEAFF

j_gene: TRBJ1-4
d_gene: .
v_gene: TRBV27
abundance: .
CDR3nt: TGTGCCAGCAGTTTATATAGGCAGGGTATCCGAAAACTGTTTTTT
CDR3aa: CASSLYRQGIRKLFF

j_gene: TRBJ2-2
d_gene: .
v_gene: TRBV5-1
abundance: .
CDR3nt: TGCGCCAGCGGAAATCCGGGGGGCCACCTGTTTTTT
CDR3aa: CASGNPGGHLFF

j_gene: TRBJ2-7
d_gene: .
v_gene: TRBV7-2
abundance: .
CDR3nt: TGTGCCAGCAGCCCCCGCTCCTACGAGCAGTACTTC
CDR3aa: CASSPRSYEQYF

j_gene: TRBJ2-1
d_gene: TRBD1
v_gene: TRBV7-8
abundance: .
CDR3nt: TGTGCCAGCAGCTTAGTCCCAGGGGGTGGGGCCAATGAGCAGTTCTTC
CDR3aa: CASSLVPGGGANEQFF

j_gene: TRBJ1-1
d_gene: .
v_gene: TRBV5-6
abundance: .
CDR3nt: TGTGCCAGCAGCTCGTTAATACAGGGTAACACTGAAGCTTTCTTT
CDR3aa: CASSSLIQGNTEAFF

j_gene: TRBJ2-2
d_gene: .
v_gene: TRBV5-1
abundance: .
CDR3nt: TGCGCCAGCAGTCGGGACACCACGGGGACCGGGGAGCTGTTTTTT
CDR3aa: CASSRDTTGTGELFF

j_gene: TRBJ2-3
d_gene: .
v_gene: TRBV6-6
abundance: .
CDR3nt: TGTGCCAGCAGTTACCGTAGCGGACCCACAGATACGCAGTATTTT
CDR3aa: CASSYRSGPTDTQYF

j_gene: TRBJ2-7
d_gene: .
v_gene: TRBV28
abundance: .
CDR3nt: TGTGCCAGCAGCCGACTAGCCTACGAGCAGTACTTC
CDR3aa: CASSRLAYEQYF

j_gene: TRBJ1-1
d_gene: .
v_gene: TRBV5-1
abundance: .
CDR3nt: TGCGCCAGCAGCTTGGCCGGGGGAGTCATGAACACTGAAGCTTTCTTT
CDR3aa: CASSLAGGVMNTEAFF

j_gene: TRBJ1-2
d_gene: .
v_gene: TRBV24-1
abundance: .
CDR3nt: TGTGCCACCAGTGATTTCACCAGGGTCTATGGCTACACCTTC
CDR3aa: CATSDFTRVYGYTF

j_gene: TRBJ2-1
d_gene: .
v_gene: TRBV7-9
abundance: .
CDR3nt: TGTGCCAGCAGCTTAGTAGGGGGTAAAAGGAGCGAGCAGTTCTTC
CDR3aa: CASSLVGGKRSEQFF

j_gene: TRBJ2-2
d_gene: TRBD2
v_gene: TRBV7-2
abundance: .
CDR3nt: TGTGCCAGCAGCTTTCAGGGCGGGGGGGCCGCCGGGGAGCTGTTTTTT
CDR3aa: CASSFQGGGAAGELFF

j_gene: TRBJ2-7
d_gene: .
v_gene: TRBV6-5
abundance: .
CDR3nt: TGTGCCAGCAGTTTAAGCGATTTCCAGGGCTACGAGCAGTACTTC
CDR3aa: CASSLSDFQGYEQYF

j_gene: TRBJ2-3
d_gene: .
v_gene: TRBV12-5
abundance: .
CDR3nt: TGTGCTAGTGGCGGGACTGGCTACACAGATACGCAGTATTTT
CDR3aa: CASGGTGYTDTQYF

j_gene: TRBJ2-7
d_gene: .
v_gene: TRBV25-1
abundance: few
CDR3nt: TGTGCCAGCAGTGATCTAGCGCTCGAGCAGTACTTC
CDR3aa: CASSDLALEQYF

j_gene: TRBJ1-5
d_gene: .
v_gene: TRBV5-1
abundance: .
CDR3nt: TGCGCCAGCAGCCACTACGGCGATCAGCCCCAGCATTTT
CDR3aa: CASSHYGDQPQHF

j_gene: TRBJ2-7
d_gene: TRBD1
v_gene: TRBV28
abundance: .
CDR3nt: TGTGCCAGCACCCCCTCCCCGGGACAGGGTGACTACGAGCAGTACTTC
CDR3aa: CASTPSPGQGDYEQYF

j_gene: TRBJ2-2
d_gene: TRBD2
v_gene: TRBV7-9
abundance: .
CDR3nt: TGTGCCAGCAGCTTAGGGGGGCTAGCGGGAGGATACCTGCACGGGGAGCTGTTTTTT
CDR3aa: CASSLGGLAGGYLHGELFF

j_gene: TRBJ1-3
d_gene: .
v_gene: TRBV6-5
abundance: .
CDR3nt: TGTGCCAGCAGTTTAGTCCCGTTGTCTGGAAACACCATATATTTT
CDR3aa: CASSLVPLSGNTIYF

j_gene: TRBJ2-7
d_gene: TRBD1
v_gene: TRBV6-6
abundance: .
CDR3nt: TGTGCCAGCAGTTCCACCTCCGGGACAGGGTCACACGAGCAGTACTTC
CDR3aa: CASSSTSGTGSHEQYF

j_gene: TRBJ1-1
d_gene: .
v_gene: TRBV10-3
abundance: .
CDR3nt: TGTGCCATCAGTGAGGAGACGGGTAACACTGAAGCTTTCTTT
CDR3aa: CAISEETGNTEAFF

j_gene: TRBJ2-3
d_gene: TRBD1
v_gene: TRBV2
abundance: .
CDR3nt: TGTGCCAGCACTAGGACAGGATCTACAGATACGCAGTATTTT
CDR3aa: CASTRTGSTDTQYF

j_gene: TRBJ1-2
d_gene: .
v_gene: TRBV28
abundance: .
CDR3nt: TGTGCCAGCCTCGCCGAGGCGGGGGACTCTAACTATGGCTACACCTTC
CDR3aa: CASLAEAGDSNYGYTF

j_gene: TRBJ2-1
d_gene: .
v_gene: TRBV7-2
abundance: .
CDR3nt: TGTGCCAGCAGCTTCGGTAGCGTTAGCTCCTACAATGAGCAGTTCTTC
CDR3aa: CASSFGSVSSYNEQFF

j_gene: TRBJ2-2
d_gene: .
v_gene: TRBV20-1
abundance: .
CDR3nt: TGCAGTGCTAGTAACCTAGCAGACGGGGAGCTGTTTTTT
CDR3aa: CSASNLADGELFF

j_gene: TRBJ2-3
d_gene: .
v_gene: TRBV5-1
abundance: .
CDR3nt: TGCGCCAGCAGCTTCGACAGTAGCACAGATACGCAGTATTTT
CDR3aa: CASSFDSSTDTQYF

j_gene: TRBJ1-2
d_gene: .
v_gene: TRBV7-9
abundance: .
CDR3nt: TGTGCCAGCAGCGAACCGACAGGTTCAGGGTATGGCTACACCTTC
CDR3aa: CASSEPTGSGYGYTF

j_gene: TRBJ2-2
d_gene: TRBD2
v_gene: TRBV25-1
abundance: .
CDR3nt: TGTGCCAGCAGGGGGGGGTTATACGGGGAGCTGTTTTTT
CDR3aa: CASRGGLYGELFF

j_gene: TRBJ1-2
d_gene: .
v_gene: TRBV18
abundance: .
CDR3nt: TGTGCCAGCTCACACATCGACAATACGAACTATGGCTACACCTTC
CDR3aa: CASSHIDNTNYGYTF

j_gene: TRBJ2-1
d_gene: TRBD2
v_gene: TRBV24-1
abundance: .
CDR3nt: TGTGCCACCAGTGACCCAAGCGGGAGGGGGGGTTACAATGAGCAGTTCTTC
CDR3aa: CATSDPSGRGGYNEQFF

j_gene: TRBJ1-2
d_gene: .
v_gene: TRBV6-6
abundance: .
CDR3nt: TGTGCCAGCAGTTACTCGGCAGGGTTCTATGGCTACACCTTC
CDR3aa: CASSYSAGFYGYTF

j_gene: TRBJ1-5
d_gene: TRBD1
v_gene: TRBV27
abundance: .
CDR3nt: TGTGCCAGCAGTTTAGGGACAGGGGGCGATCAGCCCCAGCATTTT
CDR3aa: CASSLGTGGDQPQHF

j_gene: TRBJ2-7
d_gene: TRBD2
v_gene: TRBV5-6
abundance: .
CDR3nt: TGTGCCAGCAGTCCCAGCGGGATGGGCTACGAGCAGTACTTC
CDR3aa: CASSPSGMGYEQYF

j_gene: TRBJ1-5
d_gene: .
v_gene: TRBV3-1/TRBV3-2
abundance: once
CDR3nt: TGTGCCAGCAGCCAAGACGGCAATCAGCCCCAGCATTTT
CDR3aa: CASSQDGNQPQHF

j_gene: TRBJ1-2
d_gene: TRBD1
v_gene: TRBV9
abundance: .
CDR3nt: TGTGCCAGCAGACAGGGGTCGGGCTATGGCTACACCTTC
CDR3aa: CASRQGSGYGYTF

j_gene: TRBJ2-7
d_gene: TRBD2
v_gene: TRBV13
abundance: .
CDR3nt: TGTGCCAGCAGCTTTGGAGCGGGAGTCTCCTACGAGCAGTACTTC
CDR3aa: CASSFGAGVSYEQYF

j_gene: TRBJ2-5
d_gene: TRBD1
v_gene: TRBV27
abundance: .
CDR3nt: TGTGCCAGCAGTTTGCGACCGACAGGGTGGGGAGAGACCCAGTACTTC
CDR3aa: CASSLRPTGWGETQYF

j_gene: TRBJ2-4
d_gene: TRBD1
v_gene: TRBV19
abundance: .
CDR3nt: TGTGCCAGTAGTGACAGGGGCGCCAAAAACATTCAGTACTTC
CDR3aa: CASSDRGAKNIQYF

j_gene: TRBJ2-5
d_gene: TRBD2
v_gene: TRBV20-1
abundance: .
CDR3nt: TGCAGTGCTAGTTCCGGGGGGGCGGTAGTTGAGACCCAGTACTTC
CDR3aa: CSASSGGAVVETQYF

j_gene: TRBJ1-1
d_gene: TRBD1
v_gene: TRBV5-1
abundance: .
CDR3nt: TGCGCCAGCAGCCTACGGACAGGGGGCAACACTGAAGCTTTCTTT
CDR3aa: CASSLRTGGNTEAFF

j_gene: TRBJ1-3
d_gene: TRBD1
v_gene: TRBV18
abundance: .
CDR3nt: TGTGCCAGCTCACCGTCCCGGGACAGGCCTGGAAACACCATATATTTT
CDR3aa: CASSPSRDRPGNTIYF

j_gene: TRBJ1-2
d_gene: .
v_gene: TRBV7-2
abundance: .
CDR3nt: TGTGCCAGCAGCTTAGATGGGGGGTTGCGTGGCTACACCTTC
CDR3aa: CASSLDGGLRGYTF

j_gene: TRBJ1-2
d_gene: TRBD1
v_gene: TRBV4-2
abundance: once
CDR3nt: TGTGCCAGCAGCCAAGGAGACCGGGACAGGGGGGGCTACACCTTC
CDR3aa: CASSQGDRDRGGYTF